The rows below give T cell receptor beta chains drawn from one sample of a study of shared clonotypes between healthy human individuals. Sequenced by immunoSEQ multiplex PCR; TCRdb stores in-frame clones only, minus some. The sample holds approximately 1.4 million clones, 95% to 99% seen once. The material sequenced was naive CD4+ T cells sorted from blood. These receptors came from a young man in good health. CDR3s include the opening cysteine and the closing phenylalanine or tryptophan. The D gene is left open where the match is weak. Size tells how often a clone was seen (once, few, many) or the class of an expanded clone, and some rows leave it out.

TRBV5-1	TRBD2	-	TRBJ2-7	CASRFGGLAIYEQYF	TGCGCCAGCAGATTCGGGGGACTAGCGATCTACGAGCAGTACTTC
TRBV27	-	-	TRBJ2-7	CASSTTGDKQYF	TGTGCCAGCAGCACCACAGGAGATAAGCAGTACTTC
TRBV29-1	-	-	TRBJ2-7	CSVLGPSHEQYF	TGCAGCGTTTTGGGCCCCTCTCACGAGCAGTACTTC
TRBV15	TRBD2	-	TRBJ2-7	CATSRLAGDPYEQYF	TGTGCCACCAGCAGATTAGCGGGAGATCCCTACGAGCAGTACTTC
TRBV6-6	-	-	TRBJ2-3	CASSLRGSQDTQYF	TGTGCCAGCAGTTTACGGGGTTCGCAAGATACGCAGTATTTT
TRBV25-1	-	-	TRBJ2-2	CAAGEVNTGELFF	TGTGCCGCCGGTGAGGTTAACACCGGGGAGCTGTTTTTT
TRBV5-4	-	-	TRBJ2-7	CASSQKVSTVYEQYF	TGTGCCAGCAGCCAAAAAGTCTCGACAGTCTACGAGCAGTACTTC
TRBV18	TRBD2	-	TRBJ2-1	CASSPRTSSDEQFF	TGTGCCAGCTCACCAAGGACTAGCAGCGATGAGCAGTTCTTC
TRBV18	-	-	TRBJ1-4	CASSPRPVGVGEKLFF	TGTGCCAGCTCACCACGTCCGGTGGGAGTCGGTGAAAAACTGTTTTTT
TRBV18	TRBD2	-	TRBJ2-7	CASSPPSGAYEQYF	TGTGCCAGCTCACCACCTAGCGGGGCATACGAGCAGTACTTC
TRBV18	-	-	TRBJ1-4	CASSPGRESEKLFF	TGTGCCAGCTCACCAGGCAGGGAATCGGAAAAACTGTTTTTT
TRBV19	TRBD1	-	TRBJ1-5	CASSAYRGSQPQHF	TGTGCCAGTAGTGCCTACAGGGGAAGTCAGCCCCAGCATTTT
TRBV29-1	TRBD1	-	TRBJ2-7	CSVRQGSGEQYF	TGCAGCGTTCGACAGGGTTCAGGCGAGCAGTACTTC
TRBV5-1	TRBD2	-	TRBJ2-2	CATTRREGNTGELFF	TGCGCCACCACGCGCCGGGAGGGAAACACCGGGGAGCTGTTTTTT
TRBV28	TRBD2	-	TRBJ2-1	CASEQKLAGWGNEQFF	TGTGCCAGTGAACAGAAACTAGCGGGATGGGGCAATGAGCAGTTCTTC
TRBV5-4	-	-	TRBJ2-2	CASSLNSRRDTGELFF	TGTGCCAGCAGCTTGAATTCCCGAAGAGACACCGGGGAGCTGTTTTTT
TRBV28	-	-	TRBJ1-5	CASSFPTGGVPQHF	TGTGCCAGCAGTTTCCCGACGGGGGGGGTGCCCCAGCATTTT
TRBV7-9	-	-	TRBJ1-4	CASSRVGSTTNEKLFF	TGTGCCAGCAGCCGGGTGGGATCTACGACTAATGAAAAACTGTTTTTT
TRBV23-1	-	-	TRBJ2-6	CASRLYRRVRSGANVLTF	TGCGCCAGCAGGCTTTACAGGAGAGTTCGCTCTGGGGCCAACGTCCTGACTTTC
TRBV11-2	TRBD2	-	TRBJ2-3	CASSLVSLAGSTDTQYF	TGTGCCAGCAGCTTAGTATCCCTAGCGGGAAGCACAGATACGCAGTATTTT
TRBV30	TRBD2	-	TRBJ2-5	CAWSAGTSVETQYF	TGTGCCTGGAGTGCTGGGACTAGCGTGGAGACCCAGTACTTC
TRBV5-4	-	few	TRBJ2-7	CASSPPPWRSASYEQYF	TGTGCCAGCAGCCCGCCGCCTTGGCGGAGTGCCTCCTACGAGCAGTACTTC
TRBV28	-	-	TRBJ1-1	CASSQYWVREAFF	TGTGCCAGCAGCCAATACTGGGTTCGCGAAGCTTTCTTT
TRBV25-1	-	-	TRBJ1-2	CASRHNGVNYGYTF	TGTGCCAGCCGACACAACGGGGTAAACTATGGCTACACCTTC
TRBV5-4	-	-	TRBJ2-5	CASSLAAHEETQYF	TGTGCCAGCAGCTTGGCAGCCCACGAAGAGACCCAGTACTTC
TRBV18	-	-	TRBJ1-1	CASSPNAQGLAFF	TGTGCCAGCTCACCAAACGCCCAGGGACTTGCTTTCTTT
TRBV28	TRBD2	-	TRBJ2-7	CASRAGASYEQYF	TGTGCCAGCAGAGCGGGAGCTAGCTACGAGCAGTACTTC
TRBV5-1	-	-	TRBJ1-1	CASSLSSNTEAFF	TGCGCCAGCAGCTTGAGTTCGAACACTGAAGCTTTCTTT
TRBV28	TRBD2	-	TRBJ2-7	CASSGEKQYF	TGTGCCTCTAGCGGGGAGAAGCAGTACTTC
TRBV2	-	once	TRBJ2-7	CASSENLEGYF	TGTGCCAGCAGTGAAAATTTGGAAGGGTACTTC
TRBV19	TRBD1	-	TRBJ2-5	CASSMWTGGTKRQETQYF	TGTGCCAGTAGTATGTGGACAGGGGGGACCAAACGCCAAGAGACCCAGTACTTC
TRBV7-2	-	once	TRBJ2-7	CASSLATAGEQYF	TGTGCCAGCAGCTTAGCAACGGCCGGGGAGCAGTACTTC
TRBV5-1	TRBD2	-	TRBJ2-1	CASSLGLAGVLNEQFF	TGCGCCAGCAGCCTCGGACTAGCGGGAGTTCTGAATGAGCAGTTCTTC
TRBV5-1	-	-	TRBJ2-1	CASSLRQGSNEQFF	TGCGCCAGCAGCTTAAGGCAGGGGAGCAATGAGCAGTTCTTC
TRBV9	-	once	TRBJ1-1	CASSVAQDSEAFF	TGTGCCAGCAGCGTAGCTCAGGACAGTGAAGCTTTCTTT
TRBV11-3	-	-	TRBJ2-1	CASSLDGVYEQFF	TGTGCCAGCAGCTTAGACGGGGTGTATGAGCAGTTCTTC
TRBV25-1	-	-	TRBJ1-2	CASSEYHSDRQRWGYTF	TGTGCCAGCAGTGAATATCACTCCGATCGACAGCGTTGGGGCTACACCTTC
TRBV6-5	-	-	TRBJ1-5	CASSSDSNQPQHF	TGTGCCAGCAGTTCCGATAGCAATCAGCCCCAGCATTTT
TRBV5-1	-	-	TRBJ2-3	CASSLRGELTDTQYF	TGCGCCAGCAGCTTGAGGGGGGAGTTGACAGATACGCAGTATTTT
TRBV19	-	-	TRBJ1-5	CASSIGPAGRNQPQHF	TGTGCCAGTAGTATAGGACCGGCGGGGCGGAATCAGCCCCAGCATTTT
TRBV5-1	TRBD2	-	TRBJ2-3	CASSQGTSGRYTQYF	TGCGCCAGCAGCCAGGGGACTAGCGGGAGATATACGCAGTATTTT